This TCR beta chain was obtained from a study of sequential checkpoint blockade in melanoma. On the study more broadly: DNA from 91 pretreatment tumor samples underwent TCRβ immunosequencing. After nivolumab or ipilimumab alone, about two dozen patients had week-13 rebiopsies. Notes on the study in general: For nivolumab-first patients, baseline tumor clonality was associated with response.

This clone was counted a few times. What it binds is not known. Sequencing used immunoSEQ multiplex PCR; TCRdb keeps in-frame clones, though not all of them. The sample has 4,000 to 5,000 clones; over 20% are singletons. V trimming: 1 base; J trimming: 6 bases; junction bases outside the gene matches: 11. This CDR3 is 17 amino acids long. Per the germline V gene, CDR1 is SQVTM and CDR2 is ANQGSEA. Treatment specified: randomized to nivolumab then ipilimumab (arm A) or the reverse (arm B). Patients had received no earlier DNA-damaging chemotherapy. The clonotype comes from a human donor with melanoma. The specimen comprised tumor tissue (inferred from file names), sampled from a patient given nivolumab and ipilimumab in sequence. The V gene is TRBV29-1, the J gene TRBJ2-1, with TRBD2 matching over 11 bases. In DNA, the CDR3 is TGCAGCGTTGAAGGTCTTAGCGGGAGGGCCATGGGCAATGAGCAGTTCTTC. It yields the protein CSVEGLSGRAMGNEQFF.